The 17 T cell receptor beta chains in this list originate from one sample, sequenced in a study of shared T cell receptors in the human thymus. The repertoire was sequenced with immunoSEQ multiplex PCR; TCRdb's copy has only in-frame clones and lacks some. Found here are a few hundred thousand clones, over 90% of them singletons; the top ten hold approximately 0.02%. The source material was thymocytes. These receptor sequences come from a human donor.

This sequence joins TRBV5-6 and TRBJ1-2; D unclear. Between the trimmed V and J ends, which lost 4 bases and 4 bases, there was a span of 20 bases. The CDR3 runs to 16 residues. The V gene's germline CDR1 is SGHDT and CDR2 YYEEEE. CDR3 region: CASSPNWKGEGYGYTF. The CDR3 nucleotides read TGTGCCAGCAGCCCGAACTGGAAGGGTGAAGGCTATGGCTACACCTTC.

This clone occurred a few times. The chain has TRBV19 and TRBJ1-1; D may be TRBD1 (6 bases). Trimming shortened V by 5 bases and J by 1 base, and 26 bases separated the two germline ends. Germline CDR1 LNHDA, CDR2 SQIVND (reference sequence). The CDR3 extends over 19 amino acids. This CDR3 reads CASSLLGLQGGYKNTEAFF. The CDR3 DNA reads as TGTGCCAGTAGTCTCCTAGGCCTACAGGGAGGGTACAAGAACACTGAAGCTTTCTTT. The full variable domain, rest sourced from reference TRBV19 and TRBJ1-1, is DGGITQSPKYLFRKEGQNVTLSCEQNLNHDAMYWYRQDPGQGLRLIYYSQIVNDFQKGDIAEGYSVSREKKESFPLTVTSAQKNPTAFYLCASSLLGLQGGYKNTEAFFGQGTRLTVV.

This clone was recorded once. The gene calls are TRBV7-4 and TRBJ1-1, with TRBD1 matching over 8 bases. Germline loops: CDR1 SGHVT, CDR2 SQSDAQ. The CDR3 extends over 17 amino acids. The ends lost 3 bases at V and 4 bases at J; junction bases unmatched: 13. This chain's CDR3 is CASSFRLQGALGTEAFF. CDR3 nucleotides: TGTGCCAGCAGCTTTCGGCTCCAGGGGGCGCTCGGCACTGAAGCTTTCTTT.

The chain joins TRBV5-5 to TRBJ2-3; D remains ambiguous. The CDR3 totals 14 residues. Germline lookup yields CDR1 SGHKS and CDR2 YYEKEE (reference sequence). Trimming cost V 0 bases and J 6 bases, with 11 bases left between them. CDR3 bases: TGTGCCAGCAGCTTGGTTCCGGGTAGGGATACGCAGTATTTT. Amino acids: CASSLVPGRDTQYF.

The rearrangement links TRBV15 to TRBJ2-3, with 7 positions matching TRBD2. The CDR3 is 16 amino acids. V lost 0 bases, J lost 0 bases, and 3 bases stayed unmatched. Germline CDR1 and CDR2: LNHNV and YYDKDF (reference sequence). The CDR3 loop is CATSRDRGGSTDTQYF. The CDR3 coding sequence is TGTGCCACCAGCAGAGATAGGGGAGGGAGCACAGATACGCAGTATTTT.

The V call is TRBV6-4, the J call TRBJ2-3; 7 nucleotides line up with TRBD2. Germline trimming cut 3 bases from V and 6 bases from J; bases unmatched to any gene: 6. The germline V gene has CDR1 MRHNA and CDR2 SNTAGT. The CDR3 totals 14 residues. The CDR3 nucleotides are TGTGCCAGCAGTGAAAGTTTACTAGCGGATACGCAGTATTTT. It specifies CASSESLLADTQYF.

The genes are TRBV7-9 and TRBJ2-3; 10 bases match TRBD1. Germline lookup yields CDR1 SEHNR and CDR2 FQNEAQ (reference sequence). With 0 bases clipped from V and 5 bases from J, the junction kept 5 bases outside the gene matches. The CDR3 is made up of 16 amino acids. For the CDR3, the DNA is TGTGCCAGCAGCTTAGCCGGGACAGGGGACGGAGATACGCAGTATTTT. This codes for CASSLAGTGDGDTQYF. Looking up the rest from reference TRBV7-9 and TRBJ2-3 gives the full variable domain: DTGVSQNPRHKITKRGQNVTFRCDPISEHNRLYWYRQTLGQGPEFLTYFQNEAQLEKSRLLSDRFSAERPKGSFSTLEIQRTEQGDSAMYLCASSLAGTGDGDTQYFGPGTRLTVL.

The chain recombines TRBV25-1 with TRBJ2-7, with 7 bases matching TRBD2. Germline V gene sequence: CDR1 MGHDK, CDR2 SYGVNS. The CDR3 is 16 amino acids. After removal of 2 bases from V and 4 bases from J, the junction contained 11 bases not matched to a gene. The CDR3 region has the DNA TGTGCCAGCAGTGAAGTGGGGCCGGGAGGCGAATACGAGCAGTACTTC. Residues: CASSEVGPGGEYEQYF.

The CDR3 DNA sequence: TGTGCCAGCAGTCCAGGGGGCCACTACGAGCAGTACTTC. Protein sequence: CASSPGGHYEQYF. The chain employs TRBV7-8 and TRBJ2-7, with 8 bases aligning to TRBD1. The germline V gene encodes CDR1 SGHVS and CDR2 FQNEAQ. The CDR3 has 13 residues. After removal of 6 bases from V and 3 bases from J, the junction contained 4 bases not matched to a gene.

V and J are TRBV6-5 and TRBJ1-1; 7 positions match TRBD1. The CDR3 runs to 14 residues. From germline, CDR1 is MNHEY and CDR2 SVGAGI. V lost 2 bases, J lost 7 bases, and 7 bases stayed unmatched. The DNA of the CDR3 is TGTGCCAGCAGTTACAAAGGGACAGATGGTGAAGCTTTCTTT. It is translated as CASSYKGTDGEAFF.

The rearrangement links TRBV27 to TRBJ1-5; 9 positions match TRBD1. V was pared by 6 bases and J by 5 bases, with 8 bases of the junction left unmatched. CDR1 MNHEY and CDR2 SMNVEV come from the germline V gene (reference sequence). The CDR3 length is 15 residues. The chain's CDR3 is CASSCTQGADQPQHF. The CDR3 DNA sequence: TGTGCCAGCAGCTGTACACAGGGGGCAGATCAGCCCCAGCATTTT.

The chain recombines TRBV7-4 with TRBJ2-2, with 7 positions matching TRBD1. V dropped 1 base and J dropped 4; count of bases not matched to a gene: 6. The CDR3 is 16 amino acids. Germline V lookup: CDR1 SGHVT, CDR2 SQSDAQ. CDR3 sequence (DNA): TGTGCCAGCAGCTTAGACGACAGGGCTGGCACCGGGGAGCTGTTTTTT. Translated, it gives CASSLDDRAGTGELFF.

V gene TRBV2 combines with J gene TRBJ1-4; the match to TRBD1 covers 7 bases. This CDR3 spans 14 amino acids. Trimming took 8 bases from V and 1 from J; bases not matched to a gene: 4. Germline V gene sequence: CDR1 SNHLY, CDR2 FYNNEI. The CDR3 sequence: CASGQGETNEKLFF. The CDR3 DNA reads TGTGCCAGCGGGCAGGGGGAAACTAATGAAAAACTGTTTTTT.

CDR3 sequence (DNA): TGTGCCAGCAGTGAATATGGACAGGGGCCTCAAGAGACCCAGTACTTC. It specifies CASSEYGQGPQETQYF. The chain is built from TRBV6-1 and TRBJ2-5, with 9 bases that match TRBD1. There are 16 residues in the CDR3. The V and J ends lost 2 bases and 2 bases, in that order; junction bases with no gene match: 6. Germline CDR1 reads MNHNS; CDR2 reads SASEGT.

The chain couples TRBV4-2 to TRBJ2-3; 11 bases are a match to TRBD2. The CDR3 totals 19 residues. Trimming removed 0 bases from V and 4 bases from J; junction bases left unmatched: 12. Germline V gives CDR1 LGHNA, CDR2 YNFKEQ. This chain's CDR3 is CASSQEFLAGGLTADTQYF. CDR3 DNA sequence: TGTGCCAGCAGCCAAGAGTTCCTAGCGGGAGGACTCACGGCAGATACGCAGTATTTT.

V usage is TRBV5-8 and J usage is TRBJ2-7, with 11 bases fitting TRBD2. CDR1 is SGHTS and CDR2 is YDEGEE in the germline V gene. The CDR3 extends over 15 amino acids. Trimming removed 5 bases from V and 2 bases from J; junction bases left unmatched: 6. CDR3 loop: CASRKTSGVTYEQYF. The CDR3 nucleotides read TGTGCCAGCAGGAAGACTAGCGGGGTCACCTACGAGCAGTACTTC. Full variable domain (missing parts from reference TRBV5-8 and TRBJ2-7): EAGVTQSPTHLIKTRGQQATLRCSPISGHTSVYWYQQALGLGLQFLLWYDEGEERNRGNFPPRFSGRQFPNYSSELNVNALELEDSALYLCASRKTSGVTYEQYFGPGTRLTVT.

The genes are TRBV2 and TRBJ2-3, with 12 bases aligning to TRBD2. The CDR3 is 16 residues long. Per the germline V gene, CDR1 is SNHLY and CDR2 is FYNNEI. V dropped 3 bases and J dropped 4; count of bases not matched to a gene: 5. The CDR3 loop is CASSEGTSGQSDTQYF. Written as DNA, the CDR3 is TGTGCCAGCAGTGAGGGGACTAGCGGGCAGTCAGATACGCAGTATTTT.